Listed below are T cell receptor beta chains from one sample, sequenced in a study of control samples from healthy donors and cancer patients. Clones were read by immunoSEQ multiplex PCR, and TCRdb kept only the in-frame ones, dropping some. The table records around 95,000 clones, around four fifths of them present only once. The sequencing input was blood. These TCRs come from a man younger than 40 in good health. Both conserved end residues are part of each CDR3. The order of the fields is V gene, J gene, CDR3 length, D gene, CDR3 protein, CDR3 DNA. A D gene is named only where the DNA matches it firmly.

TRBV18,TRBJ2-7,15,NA,CASSPGRERSYEQYF,TGTGCCAGCTCACCGGGCAGGGAACGCTCCTACGAGCAGTACTTC
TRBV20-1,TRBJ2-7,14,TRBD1,CSASPGQGGYEQYF,TGCAGTGCTAGTCCGGGACAGGGGGGCTACGAGCAGTACTTC
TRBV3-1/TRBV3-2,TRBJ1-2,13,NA,CASSQVMNYGYTF,TGTGCCAGCAGCCAAGTTATGAACTATGGCTACACCTTC
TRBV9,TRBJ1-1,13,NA,CASSAHRVGEAFF,TGTGCCAGCAGCGCCCACAGGGTCGGTGAAGCTTTCTTT
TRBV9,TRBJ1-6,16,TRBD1,CASSVRDSSYNSPLHF,TGTGCCAGCAGCGTAAGGGACAGCTCCTATAATTCACCCCTCCACTTT
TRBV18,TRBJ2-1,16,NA,CASSLNPGSSYNEQFF,TGTGCCAGCTCACTCAATCCAGGGAGCTCCTACAATGAGCAGTTCTTC
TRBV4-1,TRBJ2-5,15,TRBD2,CASSLGLAGRETQYF,TGCGCCAGCAGCCTGGGACTAGCGGGGAGAGAGACCCAGTACTTC
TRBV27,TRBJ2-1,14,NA,CASSPGTPLVEQFF,TGTGCCAGCAGTCCCGGGACGCCTCTTGTCGAGCAGTTCTTC
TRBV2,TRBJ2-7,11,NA,CASAKTYEQYF,TGTGCCAGCGCAAAAACCTACGAGCAGTACTTC
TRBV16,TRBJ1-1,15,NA,CASSQSGTPNTEAFF,TGTGCCAGCAGCCAATCAGGGACACCTAACACTGAAGCTTTCTTT
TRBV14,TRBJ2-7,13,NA,CASSQVGGGEQYF,TGTGCCAGCAGCCAAGTAGGGGGGGGTGAGCAGTACTTC
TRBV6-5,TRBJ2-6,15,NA,CASNERAMGANVLTF,TGTGCCAGCAACGAACGGGCTATGGGGGCCAACGTCCTGACTTTC
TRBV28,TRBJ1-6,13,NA,CASKGRQGSPLHF,TGTGCCAGCAAGGGTAGGCAAGGTTCACCCCTCCACTTT
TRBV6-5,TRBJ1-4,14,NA,CASSKQDFTEKLFF,TGTGCCAGCAGCAAACAGGACTTCACTGAAAAACTGTTTTTT
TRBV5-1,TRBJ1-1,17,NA,CASSLGGLGARNTEAFF,TGCGCCAGCAGCTTGGGAGGATTAGGGGCGCGAAACACTGAAGCTTTCTTT
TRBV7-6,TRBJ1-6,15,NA,CASSLGTPGGSPLHF,TGTGCCAGCAGCTTAGGGACCCCCGGAGGTTCACCCCTCCACTTT
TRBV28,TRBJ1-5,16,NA,CASGPRDPYQHQPQHF,TGTGCCAGCGGACCCCGGGACCCCTATCAGCATCAGCCCCAGCATTTT
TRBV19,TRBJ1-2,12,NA,CASSMLYYGYTF,TGTGCCAGTAGTATGCTCTACTATGGCTACACCTTC
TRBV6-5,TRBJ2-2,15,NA,CASKRGQGGTGELFF,TGTGCCAGCAAGAGGGGGCAGGGGGGTACCGGGGAGCTGTTTTTT
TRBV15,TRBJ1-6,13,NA,CATSREARAPLHF,TGTGCCACCAGCAGAGAGGCGAGGGCACCCCTCCACTTT
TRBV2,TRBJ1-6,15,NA,CASQGTPDLSSPLHF,TGTGCCAGCCAAGGGACACCGGATCTGAGTAGTCCCCTCCACTTT
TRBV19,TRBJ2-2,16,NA,CASSDPPRVRGGELFF,TGTGCCAGTAGTGATCCCCCCCGGGTTCGAGGCGGGGAGCTGTTTTTT